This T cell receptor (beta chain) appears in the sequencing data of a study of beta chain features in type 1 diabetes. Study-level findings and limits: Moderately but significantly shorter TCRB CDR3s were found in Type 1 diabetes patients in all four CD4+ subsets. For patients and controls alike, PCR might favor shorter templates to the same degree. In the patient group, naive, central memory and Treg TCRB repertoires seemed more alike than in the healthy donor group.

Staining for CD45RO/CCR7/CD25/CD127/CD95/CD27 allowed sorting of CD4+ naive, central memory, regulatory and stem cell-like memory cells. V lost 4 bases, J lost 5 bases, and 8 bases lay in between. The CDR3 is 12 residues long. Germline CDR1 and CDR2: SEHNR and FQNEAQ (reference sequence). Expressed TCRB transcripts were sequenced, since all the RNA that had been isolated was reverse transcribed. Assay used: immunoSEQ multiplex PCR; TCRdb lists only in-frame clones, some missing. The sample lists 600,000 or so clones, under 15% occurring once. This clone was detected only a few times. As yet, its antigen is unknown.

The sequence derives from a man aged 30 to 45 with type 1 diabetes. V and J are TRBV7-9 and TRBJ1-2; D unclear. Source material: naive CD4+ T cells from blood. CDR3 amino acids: CASSSEAYGYTF. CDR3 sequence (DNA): TGTGCCAGCAGCTCCGAGGCATATGGCTACACCTTC. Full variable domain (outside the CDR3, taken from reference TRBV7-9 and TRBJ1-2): DTGVSQNPRHKITKRGQNVTFRCDPISEHNRLYWYRQTLGQGPEFLTYFQNEAQLEKSRLLSDRFSAERPKGSFSTLEIQRTEQGDSAMYLCASSSEAYGYTFGSGTRLTVV.